Listed below are T cell receptor beta chains from one sample, sequenced in a study of blood T cells in healthy people across ages. TCRdb reprocessed the 5' RACE reads with MiXCR, giving one entry per CDR3 protein. The profile shows hundreds of thousands of distinct CDR3 sequences, more than 55% of them singletons. Sequencing used blood. These receptors all come from a man aged 35 to 55 in good health. Each CDR3 is given with its conserved first and last residue. D genes are given only for firm matches. Size is omitted from some rows. Given values are once, few, many or a class for expanded clones.

V: TRBV13
size: .
D: .
J: TRBJ1-6
CDR3: CASSLLNRNSPLHF
DNA: TGTGCCAGCAGCTTACTGAACAGAAATTCACCCCTCCACTTT

V: TRBV7-3
size: few
D: .
J: TRBJ2-1
CDR3: CASSLTDTGLYEQFF
DNA: TGTGCCAGCAGCTTAACGGATACTGGGTTATATGAGCAGTTCTTC

V: TRBV6-5
size: .
D: TRBD2
J: TRBJ2-7
CDR3: CASRRGLVTEQYF
DNA: TGTGCCAGCAGGCGGGGACTAGTAACGGAGCAGTACTTC

V: TRBV20-1
size: .
D: TRBD2
J: TRBJ2-1
CDR3: CSARALAGGYNEQFF
DNA: TGCAGTGCTAGAGCACTAGCGGGGGGGTACAATGAGCAGTTCTTC

V: TRBV29-1
size: .
D: TRBD2
J: TRBJ2-1
CDR3: CSANIVGLVGYNEQFF
DNA: TGCAGCGCCAATATAGTGGGACTAGTAGGCTACAATGAGCAGTTCTTC

V: TRBV6-1
size: .
D: .
J: TRBJ2-1
CDR3: CATLSGWEANEQFF
DNA: TGTGCCACCTTGAGCGGGTGGGAGGCCAATGAGCAGTTCTTC

V: TRBV20-1
size: .
D: .
J: TRBJ1-1
CDR3: CSARAVEAFF
DNA: TGCAGTGCTAGGGCAGTTGAAGCTTTCTTT

V: TRBV28
size: .
D: .
J: TRBJ2-7
CDR3: CASRLSGDPYEQYF
DNA: TGTGCCAGCAGACTTTCGGGGGACCCCTACGAGCAGTACTTC

V: TRBV20-1
size: .
D: TRBD1
J: TRBJ1-5
CDR3: CSARGKGGWDQPQHF
DNA: TGCAGTGCTAGAGGAAAAGGGGGCTGGGATCAGCCCCAGCATTTT

V: TRBV15
size: once
D: .
J: TRBJ1-1
CDR3: CATSRDSGTEAFF
DNA: TGTGCCACCAGCAGAGATTCGGGCACTGAAGCTTTCTTT

V: TRBV3-1
size: .
D: TRBD2
J: TRBJ2-7
CDR3: CASSRITSGAVYEQYF
DNA: TGTGCCAGCAGCCGCATTACTAGCGGAGCCGTGTATGAGCAGTACTTC

V: TRBV3-1
size: .
D: .
J: TRBJ2-1
CDR3: CASSQAAASLEQFF
DNA: TGTGCCAGCAGCCAAGCTGCGGCAAGCCTTGAGCAGTTCTTC

V: TRBV29-1
size: .
D: .
J: TRBJ2-4
CDR3: CSVGTDPNIQYF
DNA: TGCAGCGTTGGGACAGACCCAAACATTCAGTACTTC

V: TRBV9
size: many
D: TRBD2
J: TRBJ2-7
CDR3: CASSVGAGAYEQYF
DNA: TGTGCCAGCAGCGTTGGAGCGGGGGCCTACGAGCAGTACTTC

V: TRBV6-2/TRBV6-3
size: .
D: .
J: TRBJ2-1
CDR3: CASSYSNGSGVSYNEQFF
DNA: TGTGCCAGCAGTTACTCGAATGGTAGCGGTGTATCCTACAATGAGCAGTTCTTC

V: TRBV11-3
size: .
D: TRBD1
J: TRBJ2-7
CDR3: CATTGQGEEQYF
DNA: TGTGCCACGACGGGACAGGGGGAAGAGCAGTACTTC

V: TRBV20-1
size: .
D: TRBD1
J: TRBJ1-2
CDR3: CGALTGMGGYTF
DNA: TGCGGTGCTCTGACAGGGATGGGTGGCTACACCTTC

V: TRBV10-3
size: few
D: .
J: TRBJ2-7
CDR3: CAISGPSSWEQYF
DNA: TGTGCCATCAGTGGCCCGTCTAGTTGGGAGCAGTACTTC

V: TRBV7-2
size: many
D: TRBD1
J: TRBJ2-5
CDR3: CASSSIDRAGETQYF
DNA: TGTGCCAGCAGCTCTATCGACAGGGCTGGGGAGACCCAGTACTTC

V: TRBV27
size: .
D: .
J: TRBJ1-1
CDR3: CASSFKREGTEAFF
DNA: TGTGCCAGCAGTTTCAAGAGGGAGGGCACTGAAGCTTTCTTT

V: TRBV2
size: .
D: .
J: TRBJ2-3
CDR3: CASSPPKGMIGTQYF
DNA: TGTGCCAGCAGTCCCCCCAAGGGGATGATCGGTACGCAGTATTTT

V: TRBV28
size: .
D: TRBD2
J: TRBJ2-5
CDR3: CASRGDYPSIGETQYF
DNA: TGTGCCAGCAGGGGGGACTATCCATCGATAGGAGAGACCCAGTACTTC

V: TRBV20-1
size: .
D: .
J: TRBJ2-1
CDR3: CSAHELRSYNEQFF
DNA: TGCAGTGCTCACGAACTCCGCTCCTACAATGAGCAGTTCTTC

V: TRBV15
size: .
D: .
J: TRBJ2-3
CDR3: CATSRVGAYTDTQYF
DNA: TGTGCCACCAGCAGAGTGGGGGCCTACACAGATACGCAGTATTTT

V: TRBV4-1
size: few
D: .
J: TRBJ1-2
CDR3: CASRGGSPQHGYTF
DNA: TGCGCCAGCAGAGGTGGGAGTCCGCAGCATGGCTACACCTTC

V: TRBV5-6
size: .
D: TRBD2
J: TRBJ2-1
CDR3: CASSIWGGGLDEQFF
DNA: TGTGCCAGCAGCATCTGGGGCGGGGGGCTGGATGAGCAGTTCTTC

V: TRBV10-3
size: few
D: TRBD1
J: TRBJ2-3
CDR3: CAIRGQGVLDTQYF
DNA: TGTGCCATCAGAGGACAGGGGGTTCTAGATACGCAGTATTTT

V: TRBV7-9
size: .
D: TRBD1
J: TRBJ1-2
CDR3: CASSSFGTGGANNYGYTF
DNA: TGTGCCAGCAGCTCCTTCGGCACAGGGGGCGCGAATAACTATGGCTACACCTTC

V: TRBV7-2
size: few
D: TRBD2
J: TRBJ2-7
CDR3: CASSPINVLADYEQYF
DNA: TGTGCCAGCAGCCCTATCAACGTCCTAGCGGATTACGAGCAGTACTTC

V: TRBV12-5
size: few
D: TRBD1
J: TRBJ2-3
CDR3: CASGRDRYTDTQYF
DNA: TGTGCTAGTGGCCGGGACAGATACACAGATACGCAGTATTTT

V: TRBV27
size: few
D: .
J: TRBJ2-1
CDR3: CASSWIDEQFF
DNA: TGTGCCAGCAGTTGGATCGATGAGCAGTTCTTC

V: TRBV6-2/TRBV6-3
size: once
D: TRBD1
J: TRBJ2-3
CDR3: CASSYSRTGRTAEQYF
DNA: TGTGCCAGCAGTTACTCCCGGACAGGGCGAACAGCGGAGCAGTATTTT

V: TRBV10-2
size: .
D: .
J: TRBJ2-7
CDR3: CASSESAREGYEQYF
DNA: TGCGCCAGCAGTGAGTCGGCGCGGGAAGGATACGAGCAGTACTTC

V: TRBV20-1
size: many
D: TRBD1
J: TRBJ1-2
CDR3: CSARDRVYGYTF
DNA: TGCAGTGCTAGGGACAGGGTGTATGGCTACACCTTC